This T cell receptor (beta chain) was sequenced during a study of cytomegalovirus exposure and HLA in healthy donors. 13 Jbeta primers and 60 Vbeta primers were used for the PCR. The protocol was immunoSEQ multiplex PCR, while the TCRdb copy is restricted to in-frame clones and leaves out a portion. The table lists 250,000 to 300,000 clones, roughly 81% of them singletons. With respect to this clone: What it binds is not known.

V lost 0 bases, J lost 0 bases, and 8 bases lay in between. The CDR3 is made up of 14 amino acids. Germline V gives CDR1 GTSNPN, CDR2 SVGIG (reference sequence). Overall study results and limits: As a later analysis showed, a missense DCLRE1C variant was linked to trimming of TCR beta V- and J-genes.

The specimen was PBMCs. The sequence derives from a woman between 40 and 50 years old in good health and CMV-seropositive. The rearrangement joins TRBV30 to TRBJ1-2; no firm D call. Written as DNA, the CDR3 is TGTGCCTGGAGTGTGGGAGGAGCTAACTATGGCTACACCTTC. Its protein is CAWSVGGANYGYTF.